The T cell receptor (beta chain) under discussion was sequenced for a study of blood T cell repertoires in COVID-19. Whole-study context: Samples taken during acute and convalescent COVID-19 were collected in the United States, Italy and Spain. In each case, the material was cDNA or gDNA derived from T cells, B-cell-depleted T cells, or PBMCs.

Participants were aged 18 to 89 years, lived in around 25 US areas, and enrolled virtually. Self-reported history from a screening survey and questionnaire set each donor's cohort. Sequencing was performed with immunoSEQ multiplex PCR; in TCRdb, only in-frame clones are kept and a portion is missing. The table lists hundreds of thousands of clones, 80% to 90% of them singletons. The V end was cut by 6 bases, the J end by 4 bases, with 12 bases between. Germline-derived CDR1 and CDR2 are MNHEY and SMNVEV (reference sequence). The CDR3 has 13 residues. The chain couples TRBV27 to TRBJ1-2; weak D call: TRBD1 (6 bases). This sequence originates from a woman aged 40 to 50 who had been exposed to COVID-19. The source material was PBMCs or T cells enriched from blood (not recorded which). CDR3 region: CASSLTGPYGYTF. The DNA of the CDR3 is TGTGCCAGCAGCTTAACAGGGCCCTATGGCTACACCTTC.